This T cell receptor beta chain originates from a study of beta chain features in type 1 diabetes. There are 19 residues in the CDR3. The ends were cut back, 3 bases at V and 1 base at J, with 22 bases in the middle. Germline CDR1 SGHAT, CDR2 FQNNGV. Every bit of the isolated RNA underwent reverse transcription, so sequencing read expressed TCRB transcripts. Produced via immunoSEQ multiplex PCR; TCRdb's table is partial and in-frame only. The sample consists of approximately 150,000 clones, approximately 10% of them appearing once. The rearrangement links TRBV11-2 to TRBJ2-4; D possibly corresponds to TRBD1 (5 bases). The sequencing sample was made of central memory CD4+ T cells from blood. This receptor was taken from a woman aged 40 to 50 in good health. The CDR3 region has the DNA TGTGCCAGCAGCTTGAGGCAAGGGGAACCGTGGCTCGCCAAAAACATTCAGTACTTC. Protein product: CASSLRQGEPWLAKNIQYF.